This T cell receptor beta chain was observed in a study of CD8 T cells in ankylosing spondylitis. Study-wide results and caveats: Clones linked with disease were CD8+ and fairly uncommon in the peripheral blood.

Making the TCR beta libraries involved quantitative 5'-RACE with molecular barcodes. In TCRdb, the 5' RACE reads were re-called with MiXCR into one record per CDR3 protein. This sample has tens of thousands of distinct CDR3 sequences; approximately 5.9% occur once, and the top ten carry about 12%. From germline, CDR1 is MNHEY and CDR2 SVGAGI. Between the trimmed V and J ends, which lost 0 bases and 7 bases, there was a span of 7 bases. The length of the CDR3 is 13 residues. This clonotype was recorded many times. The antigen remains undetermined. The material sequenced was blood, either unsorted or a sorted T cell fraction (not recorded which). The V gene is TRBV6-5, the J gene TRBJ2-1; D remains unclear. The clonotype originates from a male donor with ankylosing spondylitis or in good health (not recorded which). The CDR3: CASSYSATNEQFF. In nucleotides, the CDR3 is TGTGCCAGCAGTTACTCGGCCACTAATGAGCAGTTCTTC.